Below are 5 T cell receptor beta chains sequenced from a single sample in a study of blood T cell repertoires in COVID-19. Here immunoSEQ multiplex PCR was the method, and the copy in TCRdb shows in-frame clones only, minus some. This repertoire shows about 200,000 clones, approximately 88% found once; its top ten account for roughly 6%. The sequencing input was peripheral blood. Receptors were obtained from a man between 60 and 70 years old who had recovered from COVID-19.

This chain links TRBV19 with TRBJ1-1, with D maybe TRBD1 (5 bases). The germline gives CDR1 LNHDA, CDR2 SQIVND (reference sequence). CDR3 size: 14 residues. The V and J ends lost 4 bases and 3 bases respectively, with 12 bases between them. CDR3: CASSTTVYYTEAFF. CDR3 coding DNA: TGTGCCAGTAGTACGACAGTTTACTACACTGAAGCTTTCTTT.

The V gene is TRBV19, the J gene TRBJ1-1; TRBD1 matches 8 bases. V lost 1 base to trimming and J lost 8 bases; unmatched junction nucleotides: 12. The CDR3 runs 16 residues. CDR1 and CDR2 from the germline V gene are LNHDA and SQIVND (reference sequence). The CDR3 nucleotides are TGTGCCAGTAGTATAGGAGGCGGCAGGGGGCCGACGGAAGCTTTCTTT. Protein sequence: CASSIGGGRGPTEAFF.

The CDR3 reads CASSALAGGAETQYF. Here the CDR3 DNA reads TGTGCCAGCAGCGCTTTAGCGGGGGGTGCGGAGACCCAGTACTTC. The chain uses TRBV7-7 and TRBJ2-5; 10 bases are shared with TRBD2. Germline V gives CDR1 SSHAT, CDR2 FNYEAQ (reference sequence). This CDR3 contains 15 residues. J was trimmed by 5 bases and V by 5 bases; bases with no gene match: 8.

The chain links TRBV4-3 to TRBJ2-1; possibly TRBD2 for D (5 bases). The CDR3 is made up of 13 amino acids. Germline assignment: CDR1 LGHNA and CDR2 YSLEER. The V end lost 4 bases, the J end lost 9 bases, and 13 bases lay between the germline ends. The CDR3 DNA sequence: TGCGCCAGCAGCCTATCCCGTCGGGGTGAGCAGTTCTTC. Amino acid sequence: CASSLSRRGEQFF.

V usage is TRBV27 and J usage is TRBJ2-5; 7 bases map to TRBD2. V was pared by 7 bases and J by 2 bases, with 10 bases of the junction left unmatched. The CDR3 has 15 residues. CDR1 and CDR2 (germline): MNHEY, SMNVEV (reference sequence). The CDR3 coding sequence is TGTGCCAGCAAACTGCGGGGGACCACTCAAGAGACCCAGTACTTC. The encoded protein is CASKLRGTTQETQYF.